The 18 T cell receptor beta chains listed next were all sequenced from one sample in a study of T cell responses to AZD1222 COVID-19 vaccine. Repertoires were generated with immunoSEQ multiplex PCR, while TCRdb's copy carries only in-frame clones and drops some. The sample lists 83,000 or so clones; more than 70% were seen once. Sequences were derived from peripheral blood, sampled 28 days after the second AZD1222 dose. These receptors all come from an adult who received the AZD1222 COVID-19 vaccine.

The rearrangement links TRBV7-9 to TRBJ1-3; possible D gene TRBD1, 5 bases. CDR1 is SEHNR, CDR2 FQNEAQ, per germline (reference sequence). The CDR3 consists of 14 residues. V lost 2 bases to trimming and J lost 1 base, with 6 bases between them. This CDR3 is CASSLRGSGNTIYF. The CDR3 coding sequence is TGTGCCAGCAGCTTACGGGGGTCTGGAAACACCATATATTTT.

J is TRBJ2-1 and V is TRBV14; 9 nucleotides align to TRBD2. V was clipped by 0 bases and J by 7 bases; unmatched bases: 7. This CDR3 is built from 16 residues. The germline V gene encodes CDR1 SGHDN and CDR2 FVKESK. The CDR3 region is CASSQDELAGPNEQFF. In nucleotides, the CDR3 is TGTGCCAGCAGCCAAGACGAACTAGCGGGCCCAAATGAGCAGTTCTTC.

The CDR3 nucleotides read TGTGCCACCAGTGATTTAGGGACGGAAATGAACACTGAAGCTTTCTTT. This codes for CATSDLGTEMNTEAFF. V usage is TRBV24-1 and J usage is TRBJ1-1; weak D call: TRBD1 (5 bases). The CDR3 extends over 16 amino acids. Germline V CDR1 and CDR2: KGHDR, SFDVKD. The V end was cut by 1 base, the J end by 0 bases, with 11 bases between.

This clone has more than one count but fewer than ten. V usage is TRBV6-1 and J usage is TRBJ2-1, with 12 bases fitting TRBD2. The V and J ends lost 0 bases and 6 bases, in that order; junction bases with no gene match: 0. This CDR3 is 15 amino acids long. The germline CDR1 and CDR2 sequences are MNHNS and SASEGT. CDR3 sequence: CASSEATSGGNEQFF. CDR3 bases: TGTGCCAGCAGTGAAGCGACTAGCGGGGGCAATGAGCAGTTCTTC.

The rearrangement links TRBV21-1 to TRBJ2-3. TRBV21-1 is a documented pseudogene. This CDR3 has 13 amino acids. In DNA, the CDR3 is TGTGCCAGCAGCAAAGTGTGCACAGATACGCAGTATTTT. Its protein product is CASSKVCTDTQYF.

V is TRBV3-1 (or the pseudogene TRBV3-2) and J is TRBJ2-7; TRBD2 might be the D (5 bases). V dropped 0 bases and J dropped 7 bases, with 13 bases sitting between them. From germline, CDR1 is LGHDT and CDR2 YNNKEL (reference sequence). This CDR3 spans 14 amino acids. CDR3 region: CASSQDPLEGEQYF. CDR3 in DNA: TGTGCCAGCAGCCAAGACCCCCTAGAGGGAGAGCAGTACTTC.

The rearrangement uses TRBV7-9 and TRBJ2-7; 7 bases are a match to TRBD1. From germline, CDR1 is SEHNR and CDR2 FQNEAQ (reference sequence). Losses at the gene ends were 4 bases for V and 3 bases for J; bases not matched to a gene: 6. This CDR3 comprises 14 residues. The chain's CDR3 is CASSSGTVIYEQYF. CDR3 DNA sequence: TGTGCCAGCAGCTCCGGGACAGTTATCTACGAGCAGTACTTC.

In the case of this clone: It may be a read error: a sequence one base away is much more abundant. The CDR3 coding sequence is TGTGCCAGCAGATCCAGACAGGGCGTCGCAGAGACCCAGTACTTC. Its translation is CASRSRQGVAETQYF. The chain carries TRBV6-5 and TRBJ2-5, with 7 bases aligning to TRBD1. CDR3 size: 15 residues. Germline CDR1 is MNHEY and CDR2 is SVGAGI. After removal of 6 bases from V and 4 bases from J, the junction contained 11 bases not matched to a gene.

V and J are TRBV28 and TRBJ1-4, with D perhaps matching TRBD1 (6 bases). CDR1 and CDR2 (germline): MDHEN, SYDVKM. V was clipped by 2 bases and J by 6 bases, with 13 bases between them. The CDR3 has 15 residues. The DNA of the CDR3 is TGTGCCAGCAGTTTAATAGGGGGGGGGTATGAAAAACTGTTTTTT. It translates to CASSLIGGGYEKLFF.

This clone was seen a single time. V gene TRBV27 combines with J gene TRBJ1-2; D remains unclear. The CDR3 has 12 amino acids. The V and J ends lost 6 bases and 7 bases respectively, with 12 bases between them. Germline assignment: CDR1 MNHEY and CDR2 SMNVEV (reference sequence). The CDR3 DNA sequence: TGTGCCAGCAGCGGCCTGGATTCTGGCTACACCTTC. Translated, it gives CASSGLDSGYTF.

The chain uses TRBV19 and TRBJ2-1, with a tentative D call TRBD2 (6 bases). CDR1 and CDR2 from the germline V gene are LNHDA and SQIVND (reference sequence). Trimming left V 5 bases short and J 5 bases short, with 16 bases between. This CDR3 spans 15 amino acids. The CDR3 loop is CASSPGLHLHNEQFF. The CDR3 DNA reads TGTGCCAGTAGTCCGGGACTCCACCTACACAATGAGCAGTTCTTC.

The chain combines TRBV9 with TRBJ2-5, with 9 nucleotides matching TRBD2. The CDR3 extends over 15 amino acids. Germline loops: CDR1 SGDLS, CDR2 YYNGEE. Unmatched junction bases numbered 8, after V lost 3 bases and J lost 5 bases. The CDR3: CASSARGGVLETQYF. Written as DNA, the CDR3 is TGTGCCAGCAGCGCTCGCGGGGGGGTACTGGAGACCCAGTACTTC.

The V gene is TRBV6-2 or TRBV6-3, the J gene TRBJ2-1, with TRBD2 matching 13 bases. CDR1 and CDR2 from the germline V gene are MNHEY and SVGEGT. The trim removed 0 bases at V and 3 bases at J, leaving 2 bases unmatched. This CDR3 is 17 amino acids long. The CDR3 region is CASSYSRLAGGYNEQFF. CDR3 nucleotide sequence: TGTGCCAGCAGTTACTCGCGACTAGCGGGAGGCTACAATGAGCAGTTCTTC.

This rearrangement joins TRBV20-1 to TRBJ2-3; unclear D gene. Trimming cost V 3 bases and J 1 base, with 14 bases left between them. Germline loops: CDR1 DFQATT, CDR2 SNEGSKA (reference sequence). The CDR3 runs to 15 residues. CDR3 bases: TGCAGTGCTAGTTATACCCCCTCGGGCACAGATACGCAGTATTTT. It codes for CSASYTPSGTDTQYF.

In this sample, this clone turned up many times. The chain combines TRBV19 with TRBJ2-1, with 10 bases that match TRBD2. This CDR3 contains 13 residues. The V gene's germline CDR1 is LNHDA and CDR2 SQIVND (reference sequence). The trim removed 7 bases at V and 8 bases at J, leaving 5 bases unmatched. The CDR3 DNA reads as TGTGCCAGTACTAGCGGGAGTACCTATGAGCAGTTCTTC. Amino acid sequence: CASTSGSTYEQFF. Drawing the rest from reference TRBV19 and TRBJ2-1, the complete variable domain is DGGITQSPKYLFRKEGQNVTLSCEQNLNHDAMYWYRQDPGQGLRLIYYSQIVNDFQKGDIAEGYSVSREKKESFPLTVTSAQKNPTAFYLCASTSGSTYEQFFGPGTRLTVL.

The chain has TRBV24-1 and TRBJ1-3; TRBD1 is a possible D gene (6 bases). V dropped 4 bases and J dropped 4 bases, with 22 bases sitting between them. The CDR3 is made up of 18 amino acids. The germline V gene has CDR1 KGHDR and CDR2 SFDVKD. The chain's CDR3 is CATSDSRGPETPGNTIYF. CDR3 nucleotides: TGTGCCACCAGTGACTCCAGGGGCCCGGAAACACCAGGAAACACCATATATTTT.

The chain uses TRBV7-8 and TRBJ2-1; 7 bases fit TRBD2. The CDR3 consists of 14 residues. The V gene's germline CDR1 is SGHVS and CDR2 FQNEAQ. V lost 3 bases to trimming and J lost 7 bases; unmatched junction nucleotides: 6. DNA for the CDR3: TGTGCCAGCAGCTTTTGGGGGGGGAAGAATGAGCAGTTCTTC. Its protein product is CASSFWGGKNEQFF.

The chain links TRBV2 to TRBJ2-7; D could derive from TRBD1 or TRBD2 (5 bases each). V dropped 4 bases and J dropped 9 bases, with 16 bases sitting between them. CDR1 and CDR2 (germline): SNHLY, FYNNEI. This CDR3 is built from 13 residues. In DNA, the CDR3 is TGTGCCAGCAGTGTACGAGGGGTTCTAGGGCAGTACTTC. Its translation is CASSVRGVLGQYF.